This T cell receptor (beta chain) was sequenced during a study of human T cells and chemical hapten exposure. Across the whole study: Alopecia areata, totalis or universalis affected patients, mainly female.

TCRdb reanalysed the RACE reads using MiXCR and keeps one entry per CDR3 protein. The sample records 70,000 to 80,000 distinct CDR3 sequences, approximately 29% being singletons. Indicated time point: patch test 1, 2 weeks after DPC sensitization. Sample treatment: therapeutic diphenylcyclopropenone sensitization with weekly scalp DPC. Unfractionated whole blood was the source from which total RNA was extracted. After removal of 1 base from V and 6 bases from J, the junction contained 6 bases not matched to a gene. This CDR3 is built from 15 residues. CDR1 is SGHTA, CDR2 FQGNSA, per germline. This TCR came from a man aged 35-49 years with alopecia areata. Some clones in this sample may be carry-over from other donors' samples. V usage is TRBV7-2 and J usage is TRBJ1-1; 9 nucleotides match TRBD1. The sequencing used whole blood, collected in connection with sensitization to the hapten diphenylcyclopropenone (DPC). As DNA, the CDR3 is TGTGCCAGCAGCTTAGTAGGGACAGGGAGCTCTGAAGCTTTCTTT. Protein: CASSLVGTGSSEAFF.